Here is one TCR beta chain with its context. Its antigen is unknown. One junction end disagrees with the germline gene, perhaps due to a read error. With 60 Vbeta and 13 Jbeta primers, the PCR was carried out. TCRdb's table, derived via immunoSEQ multiplex PCR, lists solely in-frame clones and lacks some. In the table there are roughly 120,000 clones, 60% to 75% of which are singletons. This specimen belongs to a study of cytomegalovirus exposure and HLA in healthy donors. On the study more broadly: Inside one of the first data releases sat 80 million to 95 million unique TCRs taken from HLA-typed donors.

This CDR3 contains 16 residues. Germline CDR1 SEHNR, CDR2 FQNEAQ (reference sequence). Findings of the study overall: Earlier results showed most TCR beta V segments being productive about 87% or about 30% of the time. Some public TCRs appeared in many individuals, while most sequences were rare. Cytomegalovirus-associated status was assigned to roughly 160 TCR beta chains.

The receptor was isolated from a woman aged 45-59 years in good health and CMV-seropositive. The chain links TRBV7-9 to TRBJ2-6; possible D gene TRBD2, 5 bases. Sequencing input: PBMCs. CDR3 amino acids: CSSSLPRGFGANVLTF. The DNA of the CDR3 is TGTTCCAGCAGCCTCCCCCGGGGTTTCGGGGCCAACGTCCTGACTTTC.